This T cell receptor (beta chain) is drawn from a study of T cells expressing NK-cell markers (dated by TCRdb to 2020 to 2022). For the wider study: Three sorted T-cell subsets (CD3+CD56+NKG2C+, CD3+CD56+NKG2C- and CD3+CD56-NKG2C+) from under 10 donors had their TCR beta-chain repertoires profiled. Seven of the eight sequenced donors were HCMV-seropositive and one was HCMV-seronegative. The eight sequenced donors were randomly selected healthy volunteers, three men and five women. The libraries were sequenced on Illumina HiSeq 2000/2500, MiSeq or NextSeq, producing 2 x 150 bp reads. Overall results and qualifications from the work: It remained unclear whether the expanded NKG2C-expressing T cell clones were specific for HCMV antigens. Those dominant clonotypes were again the most abundant among CD3+CD56-NKG2C+ cells in a handful of donors, at roughly 28.3-65%. For five or six donors, the dominant CD3+CD56+NKG2C+ clonotypes were among the top 10 CD8+ clonotypes and accounted for roughly 1.0-7.5% of CD8+ T cells.

Sequencing was performed on an Illumina HiSeq 2000. TCR beta cDNA libraries were made by 5'RACE template switching that added a universal primer site and unique molecular identifiers. Synthesis of cDNA was primed from the TCR beta constant segment and was followed by two consecutive PCR amplification steps. Under the source paper's analysis protocol: MIGEC was used to demultiplex reads and group the reads by UMI, and MiTCR was used to assemble and quantify clonotypes. To exclude erroneous sequences, any TCR cDNA sequence not supported by at least two reads was discarded. The tcR package was used for downstream repertoire analysis, with clonotypes matched between fractions based on CDR3 nucleotide sequence plus V segment. Antigen specificity was annotated against VDJdb with VDJmatch, allowing one amino acid substitution in CDR3. TCRdb reprocessed the reads and assigns one entry to each CDR3 protein sequence, leaving out DNA. TCRdb, rather than the study authors, made the V and J calls. The sample's table lists a count of approximately 460,000 distinct CDR3 sequences. 6% to 9.5% of the sample is taken by the ten largest.

CDR1 and CDR2 were assigned from the germline V gene as MGHRA and YSYEKL. The CDR3 holds 14 amino acids from the cysteine to the phenylalanine. No DNA sequence was recorded. A word on this clonotype: What antigen it recognizes has not been identified.

HCMV-specific IgG was detected in serum with a commercial ELISA kit to determine HCMV serostatus. Peripheral blood mononuclear cells were isolated from blood by Ficoll density gradient centrifugation. This clonotype was obtained from a woman aged 18 to 75 in good health. What was sequenced was blood T cells: a sorted CD56 or NKG2C T cell subset, CD4+ or CD8+ T cells, or bulk PBMC T cells (not recorded which). The chain couples TRBV4-1 to TRBJ1-5; TCRdb's assignment of TRBD1 cannot be checked, as there is no DNA. CDR3 reads: CASSQNRGGQPQHF.